Described below is a single T cell receptor (beta chain) sequence and its context. A sample-barcoded 5' primer and a J-beta primer mix were used in a second PCR of roughly 7 to 12 cycles. Tagging of each cDNA molecule was performed by a template-switch adaptor with 12 random nucleotides. TCRdb re-called the 5' RACE reads with MiXCR, one entry per CDR3 protein. The sample consists of roughly 700,000 distinct CDR3 sequences, approximately 25% of them appearing once. The CDR3 sequence is 15 residues long. Germline V gene data show CDR1 as MGHDK and CDR2 as SYGVNS. Trimming cost V 2 bases and J 3 bases, with 13 bases left between them. This sample was taken from a study of blood T cells in healthy people across ages. These data are also associated with another study on T cells of mothers and their children. From that study: Once extracted, all RNA went into cDNA synthesis at about 1.4 ug per 15 ul.

The V call is TRBV25-1, the J call TRBJ2-5, with D tentatively TRBD2 (5 bases). Material for sequencing was blood. This clonotype was sampled from a boy between 10 and 17 years old in good health. DNA for the CDR3: TGTGCCAGCAGTGAAGATCCGGGATGGAAAGAGACCCAGTACTTC. This codes for CASSEDPGWKETQYF.